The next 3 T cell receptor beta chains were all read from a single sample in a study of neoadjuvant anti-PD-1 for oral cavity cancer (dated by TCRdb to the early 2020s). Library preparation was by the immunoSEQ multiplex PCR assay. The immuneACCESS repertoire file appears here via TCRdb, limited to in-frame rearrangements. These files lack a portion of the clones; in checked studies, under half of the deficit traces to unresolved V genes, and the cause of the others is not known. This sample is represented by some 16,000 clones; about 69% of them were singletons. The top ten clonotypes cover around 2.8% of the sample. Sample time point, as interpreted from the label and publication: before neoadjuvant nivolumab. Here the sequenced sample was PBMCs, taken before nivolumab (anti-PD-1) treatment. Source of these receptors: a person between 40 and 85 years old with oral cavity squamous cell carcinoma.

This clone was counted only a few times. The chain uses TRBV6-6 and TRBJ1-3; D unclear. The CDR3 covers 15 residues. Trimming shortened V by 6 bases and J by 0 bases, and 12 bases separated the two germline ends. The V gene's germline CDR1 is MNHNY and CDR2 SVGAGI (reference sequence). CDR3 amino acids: CASSQGLLSGNTIYF. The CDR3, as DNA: TGTGCCAGCAGCCAAGGACTTCTCTCTGGAAACACCATATATTTT.

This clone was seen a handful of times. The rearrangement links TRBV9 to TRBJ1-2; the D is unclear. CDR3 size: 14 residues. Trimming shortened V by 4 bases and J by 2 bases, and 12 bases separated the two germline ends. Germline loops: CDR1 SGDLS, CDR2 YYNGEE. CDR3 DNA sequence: TGTGCCAGCAGCCCAGAGGGCCGGAACTATGGCTACACCTTC. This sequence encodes CASSPEGRNYGYTF.

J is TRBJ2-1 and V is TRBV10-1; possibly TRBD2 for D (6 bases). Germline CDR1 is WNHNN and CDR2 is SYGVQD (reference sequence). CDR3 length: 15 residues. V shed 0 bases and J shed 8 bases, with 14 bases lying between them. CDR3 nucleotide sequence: TGCGCCAGCAGTGAGTCAGTCGGGAGAGGGTATGAGCAGTTCTTC. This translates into CASSESVGRGYEQFF.